Each of the 13 T cell receptor beta chains below was sequenced from the same sample in a study of T cells after posttransplantation cyclophosphamide. Cyclophosphamide on days +3 and +4 followed busulfan-fludarabine conditioning and a marrow graft. Profiled with immunoSEQ multiplex PCR; TCRdb holds only in-frame clones, not every one. The sample includes about 12,000 clones, roughly 2% of them seen just once. This specimen consisted of PBMCs, obtained after allogeneic stem cell transplant with posttransplant cyclophosphamide. These receptors came from a male patient between 25 and 39 years old who received an allogeneic stem cell transplant from a related donor, was CMV-positive, and had no GVHD. Part of the T cell pool may stem from the graft donor.

This clone has just a few counts. This chain joins TRBV2 and TRBJ1-5; D not resolved. This CDR3 comprises 17 residues. CDR1 and CDR2 from the germline V gene are SNHLY and FYNNEI. Trimming took off 0 bases at V and 2 bases at J, with 14 bases between the two ends. The DNA of the CDR3 is TGTGCCAGCAGTGAAGCTCCACTCCCCGGTCGCAATCAGCCCCAGCATTTT. It encodes CASSEAPLPGRNQPQHF.

This clone came up a few times. V and J are TRBV7-2 and TRBJ2-5, with TRBD2 as a possible D gene (6 bases). CDR3 size: 14 residues. CDR1 is SGHTA, CDR2 FQGNSA, per germline. Trimming shortened V by 4 bases and J by 4 bases, and 13 bases separated the two germline ends. CDR3 nucleotide sequence: TGTGCCAGCAGCTATCAGACTAGTCGAGAGACCCAGTACTTC. This encodes CASSYQTSRETQYF.

This chain connects TRBV13 to TRBJ1-6; 9 positions match TRBD1. This CDR3 has 16 amino acids. With 4 bases clipped from V and 6 bases from J, the junction kept 7 bases outside the gene matches. CDR1 PRHDT and CDR2 FYEKMQ come from the germline V gene (reference sequence). The CDR3 region has the DNA TGTGCCAGCAGCTCCAGTTTGGGACAGGGTAATTCACCCCTCCACTTT. It codes for CASSSSLGQGNSPLHF.

J is TRBJ1-2 and V is TRBV6-1; TRBD1 is a possible D gene (6 bases). The V gene's germline CDR1 is MNHNS and CDR2 SASEGT. The CDR3 runs 14 residues. V lost 8 bases to trimming and J lost 4 bases, with 17 bases between them. The DNA for the CDR3 is TGTGCCAGCTCTCCCGAGGGGGAGAGCTATGGCTACACCTTC. Translated: CASSPEGESYGYTF.

This clone has only a few counts. The chain joins TRBV5-1 to TRBJ2-7, with 10 positions matching TRBD1. V was clipped by 2 bases and J by 3 bases; unmatched bases: 5. Germline-derived CDR1 and CDR2 are SGHRS and YFSETQ. This CDR3 is built from 15 residues. In DNA form, the CDR3 reads TGCGCCAGCAGCTTTTTTGGGACAGGGGTCTACGAGCAGTACTTC. Encoded protein: CASSFFGTGVYEQYF.

The chain combines TRBV21-1 with TRBJ2-7; TRBD1, the table's D call, lacks a check against the DNA. TRBV21-1 corresponds to a pseudogene. This CDR3 is built from 14 residues. CDR3 in DNA: TGTGCCAGCACCACAAGGCAGGGTTTCTACGAGCAGTACTTC. Protein product: CASTTRQGFYEQYF.

A few counts support this clone. The V and J genes are TRBV6-1 and TRBJ2-3; D unresolved. CDR1 and CDR2 (germline): MNHNS, SASEGT. The CDR3 runs 16 residues. V shed 1 base and J shed 0 bases, with 11 bases lying between them. CDR3 protein: CASSEGRRGSTDTQYF. In DNA form, the CDR3 reads TGTGCCAGCAGTGAAGGCCGGAGAGGCAGCACAGATACGCAGTATTTT.

J is TRBJ2-3 and V is TRBV25-1; TRBD2 matches at 8 bases. In germline, CDR1 is MGHDK, CDR2 SYGVNS. CDR3 length: 15 residues. The junction had 7 bases not matched to a gene; V was cut back by 3 bases and J by 5 bases. CDR3 residues: CASSDFSGTGDTQYF. In nucleotides, the CDR3 is TGTGCCAGCAGTGATTTTAGCGGGACCGGAGATACGCAGTATTTT.

This clone turned up a few times. This chain connects TRBV18 to TRBJ2-3; D possibly corresponds to TRBD2 (6 bases). Germline V gives CDR1 KGHSH, CDR2 LQKENI. Trimming cost V 6 bases and J 3 bases, with 13 bases left between them. CDR3 size: 14 residues. This CDR3 reads CASSAPGLTDTQYF. The DNA for the CDR3 is TGTGCCAGCTCTGCCCCGGGACTGACAGATACGCAGTATTTT.

There are a few counts of this clone. The J gene is TRBJ2-5, the V gene TRBV2, with a possible D match to TRBD2 (5 bases). Trimming shortened V by 7 bases and J by 0 bases, and 12 bases separated the two germline ends. The germline V gene encodes CDR1 SNHLY and CDR2 FYNNEI. The CDR3 has 14 residues. CDR3 in amino acids: CASISGSYQETQYF. The CDR3 DNA sequence: TGTGCCAGCATCAGCGGAAGTTACCAAGAGACCCAGTACTTC.

This clone was counted only a few times. The chain uses TRBV27 and TRBJ2-3; 11 nucleotides line up with TRBD2. After removal of 5 bases from V and 5 bases from J, the junction contained 12 bases not matched to a gene. Per the germline V gene, CDR1 is MNHEY and CDR2 is SMNVEV (reference sequence). This CDR3 has 17 residues. The CDR3 spells CASSPRAVAGGVDTQYF. The CDR3 DNA reads TGTGCCAGCAGTCCCCGGGCTGTAGCGGGGGGGGTAGATACGCAGTATTTT.

The CDR3 DNA reads as TGTGCCAGCAGCTTAATGTCTGGGGGAGGCCTGAACACCGGGGAGCTGTTTTTT. It is translated as CASSLMSGGGLNTGELFF. The J gene is TRBJ2-2, the V gene TRBV7-8, with D possibly TRBD2 on 6 matching bases. Deletions cut 2 bases from V and 1 base from J, with 17 bases between. From germline, CDR1 is SGHVS and CDR2 FQNEAQ. The CDR3 spans 18 residues.

This clone has a handful of counts. The chain has TRBV7-3 and TRBJ2-1, with a possible D match to TRBD1 (5 bases). CDR3 size: 15 residues. Per germline, CDR1 SGHTA and CDR2 FQGTGA. Trimming stripped 2 bases from V and 3 bases from J, with 11 bases between. CDR3 coding DNA: TGTGCCAGCAGCTTAGTCCAGGGATACTACAATGAGCAGTTCTTC. It encodes CASSLVQGYYNEQFF.